Here is one T cell receptor (beta chain) with its context. Per the authors' pipeline: Amplification from reference gene primers served as the basis for estimated nucleated cell counts. The protocol was immunoSEQ multiplex PCR, while the TCRdb copy is restricted to in-frame clones and leaves out a portion. That table gives V, J and clone size, and the DNA gave D and trimming. Found here are about 190,000 clones, roughly 78% of them singletons; the top ten hold under 3.5%. The source of the sample is a study of blood T cell repertoires in COVID-19. Study information: Specimens from acute and convalescent COVID-19 originated in the United States, Italy and Spain. T cells, B-cell-depleted T cells, or PBMCs provided the cDNA or gDNA that served as material.

The CDR3 extends over 16 amino acids. Trimming at V came to 4 bases and at J to 4 bases, leaving 5 bases not matched to a gene. Germline V gene data show CDR1 as SGHRS and CDR2 as YFSETQ. This sequence was found in a woman over 75 with active or convalescent COVID-19. The chain recombines TRBV5-1 with TRBJ2-1; 13 nucleotides agree with TRBD2. What was sequenced was peripheral blood. The CDR3 nucleotides are TGCGCCAGCAGCACTAGCGGGGGGGCGTTATACAATGAGCAGTTCTTC. Protein sequence: CASSTSGGALYNEQFF. The whole variable domain, filled in from reference TRBV5-1 and TRBJ2-1, reads KAGVTQTPRYLIKTRGQQVTLSCSPISGHRSVSWYQQTPGQGLQFLFEYFSETQRNKGNFPGRFSGRQFSNSRSEMNVSTLELGDSALYLCASSTSGGALYNEQFFGPGTRLTVL.